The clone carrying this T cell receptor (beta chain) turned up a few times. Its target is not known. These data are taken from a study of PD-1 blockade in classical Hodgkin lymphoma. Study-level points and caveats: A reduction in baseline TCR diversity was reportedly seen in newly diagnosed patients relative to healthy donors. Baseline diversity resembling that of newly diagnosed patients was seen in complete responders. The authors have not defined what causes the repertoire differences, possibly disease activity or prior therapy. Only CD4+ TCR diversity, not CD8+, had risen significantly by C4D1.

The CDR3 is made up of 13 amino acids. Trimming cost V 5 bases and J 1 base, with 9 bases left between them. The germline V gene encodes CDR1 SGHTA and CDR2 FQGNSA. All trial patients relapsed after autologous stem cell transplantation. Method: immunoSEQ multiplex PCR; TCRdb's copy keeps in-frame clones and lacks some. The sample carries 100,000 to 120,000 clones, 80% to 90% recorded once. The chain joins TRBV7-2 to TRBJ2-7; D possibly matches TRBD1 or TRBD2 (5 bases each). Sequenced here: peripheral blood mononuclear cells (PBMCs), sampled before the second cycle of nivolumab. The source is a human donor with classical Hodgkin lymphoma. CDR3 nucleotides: TGTGCCAGCAGCCCGGGGCCTTCCTACGAGCAGTACTTC. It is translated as CASSPGPSYEQYF.